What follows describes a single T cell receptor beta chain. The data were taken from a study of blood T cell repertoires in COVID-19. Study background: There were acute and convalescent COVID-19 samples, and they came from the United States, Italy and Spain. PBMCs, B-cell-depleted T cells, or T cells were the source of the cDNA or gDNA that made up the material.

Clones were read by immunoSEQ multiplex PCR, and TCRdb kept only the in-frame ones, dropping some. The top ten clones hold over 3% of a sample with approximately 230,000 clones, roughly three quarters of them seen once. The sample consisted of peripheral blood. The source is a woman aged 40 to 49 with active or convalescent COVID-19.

The CDR3 region is CASSSQLSSEGSTYTF. CDR3 nucleotides: TGTGCCAGCAGTAGCCAGCTGTCCTCCGAAGGATCGACCTACACCTTC. V usage is TRBV5-4 and J usage is TRBJ1-2, with D unclear. V was trimmed by 5 bases and J by 10 bases, leaving 27 bases between them. The V gene's germline CDR1 is SGHNT and CDR2 YYREEE (reference sequence). The CDR3 consists of 16 residues.